This T cell receptor beta chain was documented in a study of patients and donors after allogeneic stem cell transplantation. Deletions cut 5 bases from V and 0 bases from J, with 17 bases between. Germline V CDR1 and CDR2: SNHLY, FYNNEI. The CDR3 is 17 amino acids. TCRdb called the RT-PCR reads again in MiXCR, with one record for every CDR3 protein. The sample contains 70,000 or so distinct CDR3 sequences, roughly 29% of which appear only once. In this sample, this clonotype turned up a few times. This TCR was sampled from a human donor who was either an allogeneic HSCT recipient or a stem cell or donor lymphocyte infusion donor (not recorded which). It is not recorded whose cells these are; they may come from a transplant donor. The sequencing input was blood, either unsorted or a sorted T cell fraction (not recorded which). The genes are TRBV2 and TRBJ1-5; D perhaps matches TRBD1 (6 bases). CDR3 in DNA: TGTGCCAGCAGTACCACCGGGACACTTTATAGCAATCAGCCCCAGCATTTT. Translation gives CASSTTGTLYSNQPQHF.